Included here is one T cell receptor beta chain sequence, with context. No antigen is known for it. This entry belongs to a study of naive and memory T cell subsets. Whole-study results and caveats: TCR transcript changes with activation or differentiation may affect this RNA method.

Ligated cDNA underwent four rounds of PCR with nested alpha and beta constant region primers and SP2. Alpha and beta constant region primers primed reverse transcription for blood and skin samples. TCRdb re-called the 5' RACE reads with MiXCR, one entry per CDR3 protein. The table shows 55,000 to 65,000 distinct CDR3 sequences, with 6% to 8.5% occurring only once. TCR cDNA received a 3' ligated oligonucleotide that carried a UMI. Whole blood, roughly 2.6 ml, came from adult healthy volunteers. Input was roughly 1 to 1000 ng of DNase-treated total RNA without cell sorting. The CDR3 is 15 residues long. In germline, CDR1 is MNHNS, CDR2 SASEGT. J was trimmed by 9 bases and V by 9 bases; bases with no gene match: 15.

The TCR sequence derives from a female donor in good health. The rearrangement joins TRBV6-1 to TRBJ2-1; 9 nucleotides line up with TRBD2. The CDR3 sequence: CASITGGAGGLEQFF. In DNA, the CDR3 is TGTGCCAGTATTACAGGTGGAGCGGGAGGACTTGAGCAGTTCTTC.